This TCR beta chain is from a study of T cell repertoires in cytomegalovirus infection. At the level of the study: Recently identified HLA-C-restricted CMV epitopes were among the peptides used. From public TCR beta signatures came an indication of both CMV infection and matching HLA type.

Findings and limits, study-wide: Clonotypes of TCR beta that were HLA-C-restricted and CMV-specific dominated the ex vivo response. Summed frequency of shared TCR beta families picked out CMV carriers who also had the relevant HLA.

TCRdb redid the calling of the reads with MiXCR, one entry per CDR3 protein. The sample holds approximately 990,000 distinct CDR3 sequences, roughly a third seen once. CDR1 is MNHNY and CDR2 is SVGAGI in the germline V gene (reference sequence). There are 14 residues in the CDR3. V lost 5 bases, J lost 4 bases, and 13 bases lay in between. Comments on this clonotype: Its antigen is still unknown.

This TCR was sampled from a human donor in good health (CMV status not recorded). Some clones in this sample may be carry-over from other donors' samples. The rearrangement joins TRBV6-6 to TRBJ2-3, with D unclear. This specimen consisted of cultured CD8+ T cells from PBMCs, obtained from culture after CMV antigen stimulation. The CDR3 DNA follows: TGTGCCAGCAGTCGCCTAGGATGGGCAGATACGCAGTATTTT. This translates into CASSRLGWADTQYF.